This T cell receptor (beta chain) derives from a study of siplizumab effects on memory and regulatory T cells (dated by TCRdb to the late 2010s). Describing the broader study: The study looked at the effect of siplizumab, an anti-CD2 antibody, on alloreactive T-cell subsets in allogeneic mixed lymphocyte reactions made from human PBMCs. General findings and caveats noted by the study authors: In reactions with siplizumab, an average of about 69% of mappable alloreactive CD4+ clones were Treg-derived, compared with about 27% in control reactions. About 75-97% of proliferating CD4+ or CD8+ clones could not be given a naive or memory phenotype. Unstimulated naive T cells appeared more diverse than memory T cells, and naive cells seemed to contribute substantially to the alloresponse. The cumulative frequency of alloreactive sequences that could be traced back to unstimulated CD4+ memory T cells was significantly reduced by siplizumab. Sequences below about 10^-5 frequency were poorly captured, so only a minor fraction of alloreactive clones could be mapped to unstimulated subsets. No functional confirmation was obtained for the suppressive function of proliferating Tregs from siplizumab cultures.

The library was built by means of the immunoSEQ multiplex PCR assay. The deep sequencing platform assayed some 98,000 TCR templates per sample. Genomic DNA extracted from sorted T cells was used for TCRbeta CDR3 sequencing. The authors' analysis ran thus. Clonal analysis of TCRbeta CDR3 data was done in the R programming language. Comparing unstimulated samples against CFSE-low samples taken after the reaction was how alloreactive CD4+ and CD8+ clones were defined. By matching sequences to the repertoires of sorted unstimulated Treg and non-Treg cells, each alloreactive CD4+ clone was assigned a regulatory or non-regulatory origin. What TCRdb holds here is the immuneACCESS table cut down to in-frame rearrangements. Part of the clones is not present; checked against another copy, under half of the missing clones reflect an unresolved V gene, and the others are unexplained. V, J and clone size derive from that table, while D and trimming were established from the DNA sequence. The sample includes 100,000 to 120,000 clones, with more than 90% observed a single time. The ten largest make up 1% to 1.5% of the sample.

Taken from the germline V gene, the CDR1 and CDR2 loops are SGHAT and FQNNGV. Here V drops 2 bases and J drops 3 bases, and the junction holds 7 bases not matched to any gene. From its cysteine to its phenylalanine, the CDR3 spans 16 amino acids. The entry retains the CDR3 DNA only, 48 bases that are in frame from base 1. TCRbeta CDR3 sequencing was performed on sorted unstimulated T cells and on proliferating T cells recovered from mixed lymphocyte reactions. Fresh whole blood from nine to eleven HLA-typed healthy donors was used to isolate PBMCs. With regard to this clone: This receptor's antigen is unknown. No per-base quality is available; no much larger clone lies one base away.

The rearranged segments are TRBV11-2 and TRBJ2-1; 7 central bases correspond to TRBD2. This clonotype was obtained from a human donor in good health. The sequencing sample was made of CD4+ T cells sorted from blood. The CDR3 region reads CASSLSGTKYYNEQFF. Read as DNA, the sequence is TGTGCCAGCAGCTTATCCGGGACTAAGTACTACAATGAGCAGTTCTTC.